The 26 T cell receptor beta chains below were found in one sample sequenced in a study of spatial heterogeneity in lung cancer. This sample's time point: blood at routine non-recurrence follow-up after resection. Researchers sequenced whole RNA taken from tumor, nontumor lung or frozen PBMC without sorting. TCRdb passed the 5' RACE reads through MiXCR, listing each CDR3 protein once. This table has about 120,000 distinct CDR3 sequences, 12% appearing once. Sample: PBMCs, taken at follow-up. These receptors were obtained from a male donor with early-stage non-small cell lung cancer.

Only a few counts were recorded for this clonotype. The chain joins TRBV30 to TRBJ1-3, with 8 positions matching TRBD1. With 0 bases clipped from V and 0 bases from J, the junction kept 4 bases outside the gene matches. The germline V gene has CDR1 GTSNPN and CDR2 SVGIG (reference sequence). The CDR3 extends over 16 amino acids. This chain's CDR3 is CAWSVHRGYSGNTIYF. CDR3 bases: TGTGCCTGGAGTGTCCACAGGGGGTACTCTGGAAACACCATATATTTT.

This chain joins TRBV5-4 and TRBJ1-2; no reliable D call. With 0 bases removed from V and 3 bases from J, the gap between germline ends came to 9 bases. This CDR3 spans 14 amino acids. Germline V gives CDR1 SGHNT, CDR2 YYREEE (reference sequence). DNA of the CDR3: TGTGCCAGCAGCTTGGCTCTCGGGGACTATGGCTACACCTTC. Its translation: CASSLALGDYGYTF. The entire variable domain, with the rest obtained from reference TRBV5-4 and TRBJ1-2, is as follows: ETGVTQSPTHLIKTRGQQVTLRCSSQSGHNTVSWYQQALGQGPQFIFQYYREEENGRGNFPPRFSGLQFPNYSSELNVNALELDDSALYLCASSLALGDYGYTFGSGTRLTVV.

In its sample, this clonotype was seen a few times. The chain links TRBV9 to TRBJ2-5, with D perhaps TRBD2 (6 bases). The CDR3 has 15 amino acids. CDR1 and CDR2 from the germline V gene are SGDLS and YYNGEE. V was trimmed by 0 bases and J by 5 bases, leaving 14 bases between them. The CDR3 DNA reads TGTGCCAGCAGCGTAGGCCCCAGGGAGGACGAGACCCAGTACTTC. Translated: CASSVGPREDETQYF.

This clonotype turned up a few times. This chain links TRBV7-2 with TRBJ1-6; tentative D call: TRBD1 (5 bases). CDR3 length: 20 amino acids. Germline CDR1 SGHTA, CDR2 FQGNSA. V dropped 0 bases and J dropped 16 bases, with 34 bases sitting between them. The CDR3 bases are TGTGCCAGCAGCTTAGCCAAACTAGAGATCCGGGATCGAGGGTCCAGGGTTCTCCACTTT. Its translation is CASSLAKLEIRDRGSRVLHF.

This clonotype was counted once. V is TRBV7-2 and J is TRBJ2-3, with no clear D. Germline V CDR1 and CDR2: SGHTA, FQGNSA. This CDR3 is built from 14 residues. V gave up 1 base and J gave up 6 bases, with 11 bases separating them. The CDR3 DNA sequence: TGTGCCAGCAGCTTAGATGTTAGCAAGGATACGCAGTATTTT. It encodes CASSLDVSKDTQYF.

This clonotype has only a few counts. V usage is TRBV6-5 and J usage is TRBJ2-3; 7 bases map to TRBD1. This CDR3 has 15 amino acids. Germline V CDR1 and CDR2: MNHEY, SVGAGI. Trimming at V came to 5 bases and at J to 2 bases, leaving 7 bases not matched to a gene. This CDR3 is CASSLRGYPTDTQYF. The CDR3 nucleotides are TGTGCCAGCAGTCTCAGGGGGTATCCCACAGATACGCAGTATTTT.

This clonotype showed up just a few times. The rearrangement links TRBV12-3 or TRBV12-4 to TRBJ1-6; the D is unclear. The ends were cut back, 7 bases at V and 4 bases at J, with 11 bases in the middle. CDR3 size: 14 residues. CDR3 protein: CASTPGAYNSPLHF. The CDR3 nucleotides are TGTGCCAGCACACCCGGCGCTTATAATTCACCCCTCCACTTT.

This clonotype was counted many times. The gene calls are TRBV20-1 and TRBJ2-1, with D tentatively TRBD1 (6 bases). Germline loops: CDR1 DFQATT, CDR2 SNEGSKA (reference sequence). The CDR3 is 16 amino acids. Trimming left V 6 bases short and J 0 bases short, with 18 bases between. The CDR3 DNA sequence: TGCAGTGCCGCTTACAGGGCCCAAGGCTCCTACAATGAGCAGTTCTTC. Protein: CSAAYRAQGSYNEQFF.

This clonotype was detected a few times. V gene TRBV10-3 combines with J gene TRBJ1-1; D is uncertain. V was trimmed by 4 bases and J by 3 bases, leaving 6 bases between them. Germline V gene sequence: CDR1 ENHRY, CDR2 SYGVKD. The CDR3 runs 12 residues. The CDR3 spells CAISGPDTEAFF. The CDR3 DNA reads as TGTGCCATCAGTGGACCCGACACTGAAGCTTTCTTT.

This chain connects TRBV6-2 or TRBV6-3 to TRBJ1-5, with unresolved D. V was shortened by 4 bases and J by 6 bases, with 10 bases between the two germline ends. Looked up from germline, CDR1 is MNHEY and CDR2 is SVGEGT. CDR3 length: 13 residues. Here the CDR3 reads CASSWTASQPQHF. The CDR3 nucleotides are TGTGCCAGCAGTTGGACTGCTAGTCAGCCCCAGCATTTT.

This clonotype has just a few counts. This chain uses TRBV20-1 with TRBJ1-1; unclear D gene. Germline CDR1 and CDR2: DFQATT and SNEGSKA (reference sequence). V lost 1 base and J lost 7, with 10 bases in between. CDR3 size: 12 residues. The CDR3 bases are TGCAGTGCTAGAGGGGCGGGGATTGAAGCTTTCTTT. This sequence encodes CSARGAGIEAFF.

V and J are TRBV20-1 and TRBJ1-2; D may be TRBD1 (5 bases). V lost 4 bases, J lost 4 bases, and 13 bases lay in between. Germline V CDR1 and CDR2: DFQATT, SNEGSKA (reference sequence). This CDR3 is built from 13 residues. Here the CDR3 DNA reads TGCAGTGCTATGGGGCCCGGAGGCTATGGCTACACCTTC. Translating gives CSAMGPGGYGYTF.

This clonotype was observed a handful of times. The chain employs TRBV5-1 and TRBJ2-1; D is possibly TRBD1 (5 bases). V shed 0 bases and J shed 5 bases, with 12 bases lying between them. Germline V gene sequence: CDR1 SGHRS, CDR2 YFSETQ. CDR3 length: 15 amino acids. CDR3: CASSLVVQVNNEQFF. DNA of the CDR3: TGCGCCAGCAGCTTGGTGGTACAGGTGAACAATGAGCAGTTCTTC.

The chain has TRBV5-1 and TRBJ2-3; D gene uncertain. V was shortened by 1 base and J by 2 bases, with 5 bases between the two germline ends. The germline gives CDR1 SGHRS, CDR2 YFSETQ. The CDR3 totals 13 residues. The CDR3 sequence is CASSLPPTDTQYF. The CDR3 coding sequence is TGCGCCAGCAGCTTGCCCCCCACAGATACGCAGTATTTT.

In this sample, this clonotype turned up many times. The J gene is TRBJ2-2, the V gene TRBV9; no reliable D call. The CDR3 consists of 15 residues. Trimming cost V 4 bases and J 0 bases, with 10 bases left between them. Germline V gene sequence: CDR1 SGDLS, CDR2 YYNGEE. CDR3 in amino acids: CASSPRTPNTGELFF. As DNA, the CDR3 is TGTGCCAGCAGCCCTCGTACCCCGAACACCGGGGAGCTGTTTTTT.

There are many counts of this clonotype. The chain links TRBV4-2 to TRBJ2-3, with 12 positions matching TRBD2. CDR1 LGHNA and CDR2 YNFKEQ come from the germline V gene. The CDR3 has 16 amino acids. Trimming removed 8 bases from V and 6 bases from J; junction bases left unmatched: 12. CDR3 residues: CASGPLAGGPVDTQYF. CDR3 in DNA: TGTGCCAGCGGCCCACTAGCGGGGGGCCCGGTGGATACGCAGTATTTT.

This clonotype came up many times. The chain employs TRBV6-6 and TRBJ2-6; D gene ambiguous. Trimming took off 6 bases at V and 0 bases at J, with 15 bases between the two ends. CDR3 length: 17 amino acids. Germline CDR1 reads MNHNY; CDR2 reads SVGAGI (reference sequence). CDR3 sequence: CASRTRMDSSGANVLTF. CDR3 in DNA: TGTGCCAGCAGGACCCGGATGGATAGCTCTGGGGCCAACGTCCTGACTTTC.

This clonotype appeared a few times. The rearrangement links TRBV7-6 to TRBJ2-5; TRBD1 is a possible D gene (6 bases). This CDR3 has 16 residues. V was clipped by 5 bases and J by 2 bases, with 18 bases between them. Germline CDR1 SGHVS, CDR2 FNYEAQ. The CDR3 nucleotides read TGTGCCAGCAGCGACCTACAGGGAATGATACAAGAGACCCAGTACTTC. As protein: CASSDLQGMIQETQYF. Using reference TRBV7-6 and TRBJ2-5 for the parts outside the CDR3, the full variable domain is GAGVSQSPRYKVTKRGQDVALRCDPISGHVSLYWYRQALGQGPEFLTYFNYEAQQDKSGLPNDRFSAERPEGSISTLTIQRTEQRDSAMYRCASSDLQGMIQETQYFGPGTRLLVL.

This clonotype was found many times. CDR3 residues: CAISESSGYNYGYTF. The CDR3 nucleotides are TGTGCCATCAGTGAGTCGAGCGGATATAACTATGGCTACACCTTC. This chain joins TRBV10-3 and TRBJ1-2; D unclear. Trimming stripped 0 bases from V and 1 base from J, with 9 bases between. This CDR3 contains 15 residues. Germline V CDR1 and CDR2: ENHRY, SYGVKD.

This clonotype was seen repeatedly, ten times or more. The rearrangement uses TRBV9 and TRBJ2-2; the D gene could be TRBD1 or TRBD2 (6 bases each). V lost 3 bases and J lost 2, with 14 bases in between. From germline, CDR1 is SGDLS and CDR2 YYNGEE. The CDR3 covers 16 residues. The CDR3: CASSGYREVNTGELFF. Here the CDR3 DNA reads TGTGCCAGCAGCGGTTACAGGGAGGTTAACACCGGGGAGCTGTTTTTT.

The chain is built from TRBV28 and TRBJ1-2, with TRBD1 as a possible D gene (5 bases). Per germline, CDR1 MDHEN and CDR2 SYDVKM. V was cut by 7 bases and J by 8 bases, with 20 bases left in between. The CDR3 sequence is 14 residues long. This CDR3 reads CASIPGWQGKGYTF. CDR3 DNA sequence: TGTGCCAGCATCCCTGGCTGGCAGGGAAAGGGCTACACCTTC.

This clonotype was observed a few times. The chain has TRBV7-2 and TRBJ1-2; D uncertain. V dropped 0 bases and J dropped 4 bases, with 12 bases sitting between them. The CDR3 has 15 amino acids. Germline V gene sequence: CDR1 SGHTA, CDR2 FQGNSA. CDR3 amino acids: CASSLAHGVSYGYTF. In DNA form, the CDR3 reads TGTGCCAGCAGCTTAGCTCACGGGGTCAGCTATGGCTACACCTTC.

The gene calls are TRBV5-4 and TRBJ2-3; D is possibly TRBD2 (5 bases). The CDR3 loop spans 13 amino acids. Germline V gives CDR1 SGHNT, CDR2 YYREEE (reference sequence). V lost 1 base to trimming and J lost 6 bases, with 9 bases between them. The CDR3 DNA follows: TGTGCCAGCAGCTTGAGAGCGGCCGATACGCAGTATTTT. Protein sequence: CASSLRAADTQYF. The variable domain in full, with the rest retrieved from reference TRBV5-4 and TRBJ2-3, is ETGVTQSPTHLIKTRGQQVTLRCSSQSGHNTVSWYQQALGQGPQFIFQYYREEENGRGNFPPRFSGLQFPNYSSELNVNALELDDSALYLCASSLRAADTQYFGPGTRLTVL.

This clonotype was seen more than once but under ten times. This chain joins TRBV23-1 and TRBJ2-7; 7 bases align to TRBD2. TRBV23-1 is an ORF; its function is uncertain. This CDR3 spans 11 amino acids. Trimming cost V 8 bases and J 9 bases; bases outside gene matches: 7. Here the CDR3 DNA reads TGCGCCAGCCACAACCCGGGAGGGCAGTACTTC. This encodes CASHNPGGQYF.

This clonotype was observed a few times. This sequence joins TRBV28 and TRBJ2-5, with D perhaps matching TRBD1 (6 bases). Germline CDR1 and CDR2: MDHEN and SYDVKM. The CDR3 is 13 residues long. Deletions cut 8 bases from V and 2 bases from J, with 12 bases between. The CDR3 nucleotides are TGTGCCAGCGTCCAGGGGAATCAAGAGACCCAGTACTTC. Translation gives CASVQGNQETQYF.

This clonotype was counted between two and nine times. The chain has TRBV9 and TRBJ2-1; D gene unclear. V lost 6 bases and J lost 8, with 15 bases in between. Germline V gene data show CDR1 as SGDLS and CDR2 as YYNGEE. The CDR3 loop spans 13 amino acids. The CDR3 nucleotides are TGTGCCAGCAACCGCGTCCGTGGCGATGAGCAGTTCTTC. It specifies CASNRVRGDEQFF.